These 16 T cell receptor beta chains came from one sample sequenced in a study of T cells after yellow fever vaccination. TCRdb analysed the 5' RACE reads with MiXCR anew, one entry per CDR3 protein. Of about 500,000 distinct CDR3 sequences in the sample, around 16% were seen once. Material: PBMCs, obtained roughly 5 days after the first yellow fever vaccination. Receptors were obtained from a young man who received the YFV17D yellow fever vaccine.

This clonotype was seen once. The chain links TRBV7-6 to TRBJ1-2; 8 bases are a match to TRBD1. This CDR3 is 15 amino acids long. CDR1 SGHVS and CDR2 FNYEAQ come from the germline V gene. V was clipped by 5 bases and J by 3 bases; unmatched bases: 8. The CDR3 sequence: CASSPWTGKDYGYTF. CDR3 coding DNA: TGTGCCAGCAGCCCCTGGACAGGGAAGGACTATGGCTACACCTTC.

V and J are TRBV5-1 and TRBJ2-5; D perhaps matches TRBD1 (5 bases). The CDR3 is made up of 17 amino acids. V was clipped by 1 base and J by 1 base, with 17 bases between them. The germline gives CDR1 SGHRS, CDR2 YFSETQ. The CDR3 loop is CASSLIDWGAAQETQYF. CDR3 DNA sequence: TGCGCCAGCAGCTTGATTGATTGGGGCGCAGCCCAAGAGACCCAGTACTTC.

V gene TRBV4-3 combines with J gene TRBJ2-7, with D perhaps matching TRBD1 (5 bases). The CDR3 totals 13 residues. Germline V gives CDR1 LGHNA, CDR2 YSLEER. Trimming took 3 bases from V and 5 from J, leaving 11 bases between them. CDR3 nucleotide sequence: TGCGCCAGCAGCCATTATCCGGACAACGAGCAGTACTTC. Its translation is CASSHYPDNEQYF.

The chain recombines TRBV5-1 with TRBJ2-1; the match to TRBD2 covers 8 bases. Unmatched junction bases numbered 12, after V lost 4 bases and J lost 6 bases. The CDR3 runs 16 residues. The germline gives CDR1 SGHRS, CDR2 YFSETQ. The CDR3 is CASSPPGLVLVNEQFF. The DNA for the CDR3 is TGCGCCAGCAGCCCCCCGGGACTAGTCTTAGTCAATGAGCAGTTCTTC.

The gene calls are TRBV4-3 and TRBJ1-1, with 7 bases aligning to TRBD1. V trimming: 0 bases; J trimming: 3 bases; junction bases outside the gene matches: 13. The CDR3 sequence is 18 residues long. Germline values: CDR1 LGHNA, CDR2 YSLEER. CDR3 region: CASSQEWDSRTVDTEAFF. The DNA of the CDR3 is TGCGCCAGCAGCCAAGAATGGGACAGTAGAACGGTGGACACTGAAGCTTTCTTT.

This clonotype was recorded a few times. The rearrangement uses TRBV6-1 and TRBJ2-7; 7 bases match TRBD1. V was pared by 6 bases and J by 3 bases, with 8 bases of the junction left unmatched. This CDR3 contains 14 residues. Germline V gene sequence: CDR1 MNHNS, CDR2 SASEGT. The CDR3 DNA reads as TGTGCCAGCAGCTTCCGGGACAGATTCTACGAGCAGTACTTC. Protein product: CASSFRDRFYEQYF.

The V gene is TRBV27, the J gene TRBJ2-5; 12 bases map to TRBD2. CDR3 length equals 14 residues. The germline V gene has CDR1 MNHEY and CDR2 SMNVEV (reference sequence). V gave up 6 bases and J gave up 2 bases; unmatched junction bases: 1. The CDR3 region has the DNA TGTGCCAGCAGGGGACTAGCGGGTCAAGAGACCCAGTACTTC. Protein product: CASRGLAGQETQYF.

This clonotype was seen more than once but under ten times. V gene TRBV7-9 combines with J gene TRBJ1-6, with TRBD1 as a possible D gene (6 bases). Germline CDR1 is SEHNR and CDR2 is FQNEAQ (reference sequence). CDR3 length equals 17 residues. V shed 5 bases and J shed 2 bases, with 16 bases lying between them. CDR3 in amino acids: CASSNGGKFPYNSPLHF. The DNA of the CDR3 is TGTGCCAGCAGCAACGGGGGCAAATTTCCCTATAATTCACCCCTCCACTTT.

This clonotype has more than one count but fewer than ten. The chain couples TRBV20-1 to TRBJ2-3, with D perhaps assigned TRBD1 or TRBD2 (5 bases each). Trimming left V 5 bases short and J 5 bases short, with 20 bases between. CDR1 is DFQATT, CDR2 SNEGSKA, per germline (reference sequence). CDR3 length: 15 amino acids. CDR3 sequence reads: CSAPLGHLAGDTQYF. The CDR3 DNA is TGCAGTGCTCCTCTGGGGCACCTAGCTGGAGATACGCAGTATTTT.

This chain joins TRBV6-1 and TRBJ1-1; perhaps TRBD1 as D (5 bases). CDR1 is MNHNS and CDR2 is SASEGT in the germline V gene. The CDR3 loop spans 14 amino acids. V dropped 7 bases and J dropped 0 bases, with 12 bases sitting between them. The CDR3 DNA follows: TGTGCCAGCAATATGGGAGGGGTGAACACTGAAGCTTTCTTT. It codes for CASNMGGVNTEAFF.

This chain joins TRBV6-2 or TRBV6-3 and TRBJ2-1; 8 bases fit TRBD2. Trimming took 2 bases from V and 7 from J; bases not matched to a gene: 7. The CDR3 runs to 15 residues. Germline V CDR1 and CDR2: MNHEY, SVGEGT. The CDR3 reads CASSYRSGGLNEQFF. CDR3 nucleotide sequence: TGTGCCAGCAGTTACCGCTCGGGGGGGCTTAATGAGCAGTTCTTC.

This clonotype was detected only a few times. The chain has TRBV12-3 or TRBV12-4 and TRBJ1-2, with D possibly TRBD1 on 6 matching bases. This CDR3 comprises 12 residues. Between the trimmed V and J ends, which lost 6 bases and 6 bases, there was a span of 11 bases. The CDR3 region has the DNA TGTGCCAGCAGGATGCGGACAGATGGCTACACCTTC. Its protein product is CASRMRTDGYTF.

This clonotype was detected many times. The chain employs TRBV4-1 and TRBJ2-2; the D is unclear. In germline, CDR1 is MGHRA, CDR2 YSYEKL. V was clipped by 0 bases and J by 4 bases, with 6 bases between them. The CDR3 consists of 14 residues. This chain's CDR3 is CASSQEGSTGELFF. CDR3 bases: TGCGCCAGCAGCCAAGAGGGATCCACCGGGGAGCTGTTTTTT.

In its sample, this clonotype was seen a few times. The gene calls are TRBV9 and TRBJ2-4; no firm D call. This CDR3 comprises 14 residues. The V gene lost 4 bases and the J gene lost 8 bases, with 16 bases spanning the gap. Germline lookup yields CDR1 SGDLS and CDR2 YYNGEE. CDR3 loop: CASSPRWSGDIQYF. In DNA form, the CDR3 reads TGTGCCAGCAGCCCCCGGTGGAGTGGCGACATTCAGTACTTC.

In its sample, this clonotype was seen many times. V usage is TRBV7-9 and J usage is TRBJ1-1; D call uncertain. This CDR3 has 14 residues. Germline assignment: CDR1 SEHNR and CDR2 FQNEAQ (reference sequence). V was shortened by 1 base and J by 6 bases, with 12 bases between the two germline ends. The CDR3 DNA sequence: TGTGCCAGCAGCTTAGAGCTTCGGAGCGCTGAAGCTTTCTTT. Translated, it gives CASSLELRSAEAFF.

The chain uses TRBV4-3 and TRBJ2-2, with unresolved D. This CDR3 spans 15 amino acids. Germline values: CDR1 LGHNA, CDR2 YSLEER. Between the trimmed V and J ends, which lost 0 bases and 3 bases, there was a span of 8 bases. DNA for the CDR3: TGCGCCAGCAGCCAAGATCCACAGTACACCGGGGAGCTGTTTTTT. Its protein product is CASSQDPQYTGELFF.